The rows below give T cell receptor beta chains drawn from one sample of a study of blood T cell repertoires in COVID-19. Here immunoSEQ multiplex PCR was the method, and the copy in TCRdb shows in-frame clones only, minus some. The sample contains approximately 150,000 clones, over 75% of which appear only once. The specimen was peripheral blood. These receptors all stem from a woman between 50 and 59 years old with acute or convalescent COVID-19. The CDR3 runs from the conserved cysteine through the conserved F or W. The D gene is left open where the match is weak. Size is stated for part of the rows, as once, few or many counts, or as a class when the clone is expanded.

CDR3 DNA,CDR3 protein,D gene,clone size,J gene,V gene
TGTGCCAGCAGTGAGGGGACTAGCCTCCTCGAGCAGTACTTC,CASSEGTSLLEQYF,TRBD2,NA,TRBJ2-7,TRBV27
TGTGCCAGCAGCCCTCCGTGGGACAGGGAAGCGGGCGGCTACACCTTC,CASSPPWDREAGGYTF,TRBD1,NA,TRBJ1-2,TRBV7-9
TGTGCCAGCAGCACCATGGACAGGGAAGCTTTCTTT,CASSTMDREAFF,TRBD1,NA,TRBJ1-1,TRBV7-9
TGTGCCAGCAGCCCCCCGCCGGCCGCCGGGGTCTACGAGCAGTACTTC,CASSPPPAAGVYEQYF,NA,NA,TRBJ2-7,TRBV28
TGTGCCGTAGACTCCGGACAGGGGGCGGTGGAGACCCAGTACTTC,CAVDSGQGAVETQYF,TRBD1,NA,TRBJ2-5,TRBV10-3
TGTGCCAGCAGCAGCCCCCTGACTAGCGGGAGATTGGATGAGCAGTTCTTC,CASSSPLTSGRLDEQFF,TRBD2,NA,TRBJ2-1,TRBV7-8
TGTGCCAGCAGTTTGTTGGGGACAGGGGGTAGCACCTTC,CASSLLGTGGSTF,TRBD1,NA,TRBJ1-2,TRBV28
TGTGCCAGCAGCTCGCAGACGGGGAATGAGCAGTTCTTC,CASSSQTGNEQFF,NA,NA,TRBJ2-1,TRBV7-8
TGCGCCAGCAGCCCACAGGGGGGCAGTCAGCCCCAGCATTTT,CASSPQGGSQPQHF,TRBD1,few,TRBJ1-5,TRBV4-1
TGTGCCAGTAGTTTCGGGACAGGATTGAACACTGAAGCTTTCTTT,CASSFGTGLNTEAFF,TRBD1,NA,TRBJ1-1,TRBV19
TGTGCCAGCAGTGAAGGCAGAAACTATGGCTACACCTTC,CASSEGRNYGYTF,NA,NA,TRBJ1-2,TRBV6-1
TGTGCCAGTAGTATGGGGCAGATATATCAGCCCCAGCATTTT,CASSMGQIYQPQHF,NA,NA,TRBJ1-5,TRBV19
TGTGCCAGCAGCCGCGGGACCGCAACTAATGAAAAACTGTTTTTT,CASSRGTATNEKLFF,NA,NA,TRBJ1-4,TRBV7-2
TGTGCCAGCAGCTCGGGACTAGCGGGAGCAGATACGCAGTATTTT,CASSSGLAGADTQYF,TRBD2,NA,TRBJ2-3,TRBV11-3
TGTGCCAGCAGCCTCACCAGGGAGGAGCTGTTTTTT,CASSLTREELFF,NA,NA,TRBJ2-2,TRBV7-2
TGTGCTAGCAGCTTAGGTGGCGGGCCCTCGGCAGATACGCAGTATTTT,CASSLGGGPSADTQYF,NA,NA,TRBJ2-3,TRBV7-7
TGTGCCATCAGTGAGCCCCTAGCGGGAGGAGGGCAAGAGACCCAGTACTTC,CAISEPLAGGGQETQYF,TRBD2,NA,TRBJ2-5,TRBV10-3
TGTGCCTGGTTAGGACAGGCAGGATCACCCCTCCACTTT,CAWLGQAGSPLHF,TRBD1,few,TRBJ1-6,TRBV30
TGTGCCAGCAGCTTGGGGACAGCGGATGAAAAACTGTTTTTT,CASSLGTADEKLFF,NA,NA,TRBJ1-4,TRBV5-4
TGTGCCAGCAGTCATTCAAATGAGCAGTTCTTC,CASSHSNEQFF,NA,NA,TRBJ2-1,TRBV6-5
TGTGCCAGCAGCGACACTGGGGCTCAGCCCCAGCATTTT,CASSDTGAQPQHF,NA,NA,TRBJ1-5,TRBV3-1/TRBV3-2
TGTGCCAGCAGCTTCCGGGGGGGGACAGATACGCAGTATTTT,CASSFRGGTDTQYF,TRBD2,NA,TRBJ2-3,TRBV5-4
TGCAGCGTTGAACTAGCGGGGCCCTCCTACAATGAGCAGTTCTTC,CSVELAGPSYNEQFF,TRBD2,NA,TRBJ2-1,TRBV29-1
TGTGCCAGCAGCGCAAGTCCGGACTTTCCCGGGGAGCTGTTTTTT,CASSASPDFPGELFF,NA,NA,TRBJ2-2,TRBV9
TGTGCCAGCAGTTCACAGGTTGGGGTTTCACCCCTCCACTTT,CASSSQVGVSPLHF,NA,NA,TRBJ1-6,TRBV6-5
TGTGCCAGTAAATCAGATCCGCCTAACTATGGCTACACCTTC,CASKSDPPNYGYTF,NA,NA,TRBJ1-2,TRBV19
TGTGCCAGCAGCCTCGATCTGAGGCAGCCCCAGCATTTT,CASSLDLRQPQHF,NA,NA,TRBJ1-5,TRBV7-2
TGTGCCAGCAGCTTAGTAGGGGTCGAACCAGATGGCTACACCTTC,CASSLVGVEPDGYTF,NA,NA,TRBJ1-2,TRBV7-2
TGTGCCAGCAGCAAAGGGGTTGATACGCAGTATTTT,CASSKGVDTQYF,NA,NA,TRBJ2-3,TRBV11-2
TGTGCCAGCTCAACGGGACAGGCTAGCATAGAGACCCAGTACTTC,CASSTGQASIETQYF,TRBD1,NA,TRBJ2-5,TRBV18
TGTGCCAGCAGCTCTGACAGTTCTAGCGGGAGGGCCGGCAAGTACTTC,CASSSDSSSGRAGKYF,TRBD2,NA,TRBJ2-7,TRBV5-4
TGTGCCAGCAGTCCGCGGACTAGCGGGATGAATGAGCAGTTCTTC,CASSPRTSGMNEQFF,TRBD2,NA,TRBJ2-1,TRBV27
TGCGCCAGCAGCTTTGACCGCAGGGCCTCCTACAATGAGCAGTTCTTC,CASSFDRRASYNEQFF,NA,NA,TRBJ2-1,TRBV5-1
TGCGCCAGCAGCTTGGTTCTTGGGACACCTTTTGACTATGGCTACACCTTC,CASSLVLGTPFDYGYTF,NA,NA,TRBJ1-2,TRBV5-1
TGTGCCAGCTCACCAAGTGGGCTACAGTTCTATGGCTACACCTTC,CASSPSGLQFYGYTF,NA,NA,TRBJ1-2,TRBV18
TGTGCCAGCAGCCTGGGACTAGCCCGCTCCTACGAGCAGTACTTC,CASSLGLARSYEQYF,TRBD2,few,TRBJ2-7,TRBV7-2
TGCGCCAGCAGTCGGGGACAGAGAGACACAGATACGCAGTATTTT,CASSRGQRDTDTQYF,TRBD1,NA,TRBJ2-3,TRBV5-1
TGTGCCAGCAGTCCCGGACTAGCGGGGGGCCTCTGGTCCCAGTACTTC,CASSPGLAGGLWSQYF,TRBD2,NA,TRBJ2-5,TRBV2
TGTGCCAGTAGTATTCGGGGGACGGGACCATCATATGGCTACACCTTC,CASSIRGTGPSYGYTF,NA,NA,TRBJ1-2,TRBV19
TGTGCCAGCAGCGAACTTACTAGCGGCTACGAGCAGTACTTC,CASSELTSGYEQYF,TRBD2,NA,TRBJ2-7,TRBV9
TGTGCCAGCAGCTACAGGGGAGATACGCAGTATTTT,CASSYRGDTQYF,TRBD1,NA,TRBJ2-3,TRBV3-1/TRBV3-2
TGTGCCAGTAGTGGGGGGGCCCCGAGCTCTGGAAACACCATATATTTT,CASSGGAPSSGNTIYF,NA,NA,TRBJ1-3,TRBV19